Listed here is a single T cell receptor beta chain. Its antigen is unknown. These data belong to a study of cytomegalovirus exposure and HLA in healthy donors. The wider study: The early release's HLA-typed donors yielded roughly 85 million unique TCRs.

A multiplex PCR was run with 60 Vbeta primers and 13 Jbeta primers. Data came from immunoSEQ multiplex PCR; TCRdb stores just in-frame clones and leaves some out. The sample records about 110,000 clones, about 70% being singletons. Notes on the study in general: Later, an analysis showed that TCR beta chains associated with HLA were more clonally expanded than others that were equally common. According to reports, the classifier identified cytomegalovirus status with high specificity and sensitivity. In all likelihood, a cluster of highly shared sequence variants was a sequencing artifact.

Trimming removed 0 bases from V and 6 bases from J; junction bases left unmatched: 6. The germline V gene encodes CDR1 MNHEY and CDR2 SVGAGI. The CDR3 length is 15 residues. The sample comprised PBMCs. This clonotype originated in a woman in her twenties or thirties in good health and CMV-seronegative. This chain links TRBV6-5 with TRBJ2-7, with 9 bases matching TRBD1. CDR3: CASSYSGTGLFEQYF. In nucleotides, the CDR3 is TGTGCCAGCAGTTACTCAGGGACAGGGTTGTTCGAGCAGTACTTC.